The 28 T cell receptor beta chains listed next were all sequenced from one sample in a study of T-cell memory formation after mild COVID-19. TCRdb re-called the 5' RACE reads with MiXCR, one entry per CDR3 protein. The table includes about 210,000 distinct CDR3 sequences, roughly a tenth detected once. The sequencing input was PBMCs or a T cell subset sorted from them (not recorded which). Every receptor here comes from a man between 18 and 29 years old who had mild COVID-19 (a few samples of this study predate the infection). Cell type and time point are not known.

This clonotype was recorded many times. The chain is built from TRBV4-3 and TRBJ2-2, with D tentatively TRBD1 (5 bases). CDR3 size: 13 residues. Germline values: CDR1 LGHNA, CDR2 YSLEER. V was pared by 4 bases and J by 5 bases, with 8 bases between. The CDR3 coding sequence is TGCGCCAGCAGCCCCCAGGGTACCGGGGAGCTGTTTTTT. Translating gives CASSPQGTGELFF.

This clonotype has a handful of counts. This chain's CDR3 is CSAASGGRETQYF. The CDR3 DNA reads as TGCAGTGCAGCTTCGGGGGGCCGAGAGACCCAGTACTTC. V usage is TRBV20-1 and J usage is TRBJ2-5, with TRBD2 as a possible D gene (7 bases). In germline, CDR1 is DFQATT, CDR2 SNEGSKA (reference sequence). The CDR3 is made up of 13 amino acids. V was trimmed by 6 bases and J by 4 bases, leaving 15 bases between them.

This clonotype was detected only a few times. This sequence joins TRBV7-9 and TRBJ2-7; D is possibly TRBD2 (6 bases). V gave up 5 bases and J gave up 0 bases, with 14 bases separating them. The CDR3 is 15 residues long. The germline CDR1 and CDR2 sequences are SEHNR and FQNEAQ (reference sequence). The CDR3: CASSVRELSSYEQYV. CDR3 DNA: TGTGCCAGCAGCGTCCGGGAGTTAAGCTCCTACGAGCAGTACGTC.

The CDR3 DNA reads as TGTGCCATCAGTGAGTCGGGGACGGAGACCCAGTACTTC. This codes for CAISESGTETQYF. J is TRBJ2-5 and V is TRBV10-3; D is perhaps TRBD1 or TRBD2 (5 bases each). Trimming removed 0 bases at V and 5 bases at J, with 7 bases between. The CDR3 runs to 13 residues. Germline CDR1 is ENHRY and CDR2 is SYGVKD.

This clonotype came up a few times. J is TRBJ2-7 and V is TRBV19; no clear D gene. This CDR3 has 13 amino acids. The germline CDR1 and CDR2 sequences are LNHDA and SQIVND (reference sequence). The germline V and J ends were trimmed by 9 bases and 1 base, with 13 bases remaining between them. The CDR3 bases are TGTGCCAGCCGCAAGATCGGGTCCTACGAGCAGTACTTC. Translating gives CASRKIGSYEQYF.

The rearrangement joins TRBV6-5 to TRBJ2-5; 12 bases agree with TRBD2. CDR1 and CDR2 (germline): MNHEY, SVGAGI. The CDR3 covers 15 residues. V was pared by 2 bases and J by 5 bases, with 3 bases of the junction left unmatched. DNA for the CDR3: TGTGCCAGCAGTTACCAAGGACTAGCGGGGGAGACCCAGTACTTC. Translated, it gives CASSYQGLAGETQYF.

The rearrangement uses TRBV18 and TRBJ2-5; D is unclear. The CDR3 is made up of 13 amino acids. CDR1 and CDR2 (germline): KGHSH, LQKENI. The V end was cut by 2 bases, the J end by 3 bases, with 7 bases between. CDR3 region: CASSPKQEETQYF. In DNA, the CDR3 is TGTGCCAGCTCACCAAAGCAGGAAGAGACCCAGTACTTC.

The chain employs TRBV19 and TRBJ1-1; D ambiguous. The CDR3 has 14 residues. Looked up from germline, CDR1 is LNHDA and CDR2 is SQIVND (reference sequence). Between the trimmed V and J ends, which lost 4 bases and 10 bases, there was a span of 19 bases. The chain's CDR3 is CASSSAIGSPRAFF. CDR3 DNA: TGTGCCAGTAGTAGCGCAATCGGGTCTCCACGAGCTTTCTTT.

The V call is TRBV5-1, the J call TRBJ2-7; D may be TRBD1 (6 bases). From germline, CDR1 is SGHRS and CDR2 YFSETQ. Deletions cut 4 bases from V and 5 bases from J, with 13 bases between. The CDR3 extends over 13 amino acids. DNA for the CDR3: TGCGCCAGCAGCCCTGACAGGACCCACGAGCAGTACTTC. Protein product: CASSPDRTHEQYF. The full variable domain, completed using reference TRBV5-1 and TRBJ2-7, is KAGVTQTPRYLIKTRGQQVTLSCSPISGHRSVSWYQQTPGQGLQFLFEYFSETQRNKGNFPGRFSGRQFSNSRSEMNVSTLELGDSALYLCASSPDRTHEQYFGPGTRLTVT.

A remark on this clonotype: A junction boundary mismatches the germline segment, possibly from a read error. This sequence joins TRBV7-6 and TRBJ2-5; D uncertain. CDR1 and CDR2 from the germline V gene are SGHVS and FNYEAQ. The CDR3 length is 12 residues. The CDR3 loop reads CDSSLDGETQYF. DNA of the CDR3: TGTGACAGCAGCTTAGATGGGGAGACCCAGTACTTC.

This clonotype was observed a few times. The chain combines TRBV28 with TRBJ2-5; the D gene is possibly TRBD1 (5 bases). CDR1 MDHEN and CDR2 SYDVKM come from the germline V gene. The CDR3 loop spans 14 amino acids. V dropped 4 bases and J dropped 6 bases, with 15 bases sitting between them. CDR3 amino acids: CASSSVRAEKTQYF. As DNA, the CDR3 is TGTGCCAGCAGTTCCGTCAGGGCCGAAAAGACCCAGTACTTC.

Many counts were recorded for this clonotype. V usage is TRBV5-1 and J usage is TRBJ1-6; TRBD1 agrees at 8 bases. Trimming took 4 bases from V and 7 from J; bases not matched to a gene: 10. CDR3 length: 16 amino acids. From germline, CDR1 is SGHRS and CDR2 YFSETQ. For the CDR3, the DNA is TGCGCCAGCAGCCTCAGGGGGCCGGTTACGAATTCACCCCTCCACTTT. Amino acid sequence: CASSLRGPVTNSPLHF.

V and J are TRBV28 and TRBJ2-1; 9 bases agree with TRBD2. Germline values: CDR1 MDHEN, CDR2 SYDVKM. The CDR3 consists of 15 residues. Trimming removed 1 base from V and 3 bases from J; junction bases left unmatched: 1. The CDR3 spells CASSLSRGGYNEQFF. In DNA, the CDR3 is TGTGCCAGCAGTTTATCGCGGGGGGGCTACAATGAGCAGTTCTTC.

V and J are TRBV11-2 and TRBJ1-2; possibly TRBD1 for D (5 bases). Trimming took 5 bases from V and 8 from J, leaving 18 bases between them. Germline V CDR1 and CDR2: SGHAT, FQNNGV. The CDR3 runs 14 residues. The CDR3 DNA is TGTGCCAGCAGCCTTAACCCAGGGTATATAGGCTACACCTTC. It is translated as CASSLNPGYIGYTF. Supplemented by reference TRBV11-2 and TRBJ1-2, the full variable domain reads EAGVAQSPRYKIIEKRQSVAFWCNPISGHATLYWYQQILGQGPKLLIQFQNNGVVDDSQLPKDRFSAERLKGVDSTLKIQPAKLEDSAVYLCASSLNPGYIGYTFGSGTRLTVV.

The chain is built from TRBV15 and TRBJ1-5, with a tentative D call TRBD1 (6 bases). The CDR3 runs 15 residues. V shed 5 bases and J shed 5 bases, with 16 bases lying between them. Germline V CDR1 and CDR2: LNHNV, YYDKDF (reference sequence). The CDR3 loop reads CATSVGWGLYQPQHF. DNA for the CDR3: TGTGCCACCAGCGTGGGCTGGGGGCTATATCAGCCCCAGCATTTT. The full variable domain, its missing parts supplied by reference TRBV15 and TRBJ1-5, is DAMVIQNPRYQVTQFGKPVTLSCSQTLNHNVMYWYQQKSSQAPKLLFHYYDKDFNNEADTPDNFQSRRPNTSFCFLDIRSPGLGDTAMYLCATSVGWGLYQPQHFGDGTRLSIL.

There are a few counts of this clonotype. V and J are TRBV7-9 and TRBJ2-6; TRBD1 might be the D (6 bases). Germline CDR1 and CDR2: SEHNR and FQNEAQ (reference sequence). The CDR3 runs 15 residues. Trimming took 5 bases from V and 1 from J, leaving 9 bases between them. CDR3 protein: CASSPTGSGANVLTF. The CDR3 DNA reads TGTGCCAGCAGCCCTACAGGGTCTGGGGCCAACGTCCTGACTTTC.

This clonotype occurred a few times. CDR3 sequence: CASSPGTGGNEQFF. For the CDR3, the DNA is TGTGCCAGCAGTCCCGGGACAGGGGGCAATGAGCAGTTCTTC. The rearrangement joins TRBV6-7 to TRBJ2-1; 11 nucleotides agree with TRBD1. TRBV6-7 is designated an ORF whose function remains uncertain. The CDR3 extends over 14 amino acids. The trim removed 5 bases at V and 6 bases at J, leaving 3 bases unmatched.

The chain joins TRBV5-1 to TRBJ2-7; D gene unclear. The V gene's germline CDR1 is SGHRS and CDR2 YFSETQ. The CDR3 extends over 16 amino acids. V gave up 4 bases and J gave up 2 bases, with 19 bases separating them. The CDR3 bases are TGCGCCAGCAGCCCTAGGGTGATGCAGGAAGCCTACGAGCAGTACTTC. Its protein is CASSPRVMQEAYEQYF.

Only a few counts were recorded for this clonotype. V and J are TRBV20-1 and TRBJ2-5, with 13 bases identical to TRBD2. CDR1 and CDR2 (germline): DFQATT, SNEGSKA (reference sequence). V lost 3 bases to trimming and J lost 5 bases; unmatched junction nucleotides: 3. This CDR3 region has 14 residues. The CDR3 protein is CSARRTSGGETQYF. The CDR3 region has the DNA TGCAGTGCTAGGCGGACTAGCGGGGGTGAGACCCAGTACTTC.

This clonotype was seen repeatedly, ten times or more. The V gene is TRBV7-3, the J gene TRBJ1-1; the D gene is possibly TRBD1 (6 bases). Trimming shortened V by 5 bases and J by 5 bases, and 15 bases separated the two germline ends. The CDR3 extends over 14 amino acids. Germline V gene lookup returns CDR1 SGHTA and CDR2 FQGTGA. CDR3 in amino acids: CASSEQGPGTEAFF. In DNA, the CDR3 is TGTGCCAGCAGCGAGCAGGGGCCAGGGACTGAAGCTTTCTTT. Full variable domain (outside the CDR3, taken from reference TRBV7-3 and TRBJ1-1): GAGVSQTPSNKVTEKGKYVELRCDPISGHTALYWYRQSLGQGPEFLIYFQGTGAADDSGLPNDRFFAVRPEGSVSTLKIQRTERGDSAVYLCASSEQGPGTEAFFGQGTRLTVV.

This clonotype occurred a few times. The CDR3 DNA is TGTGCCAGCAGCTTCGGGCTAGCGGCATCCTACGAGCAGTACTTC. Translation: CASSFGLAASYEQYF. V usage is TRBV7-9 and J usage is TRBJ2-7; TRBD2 aligns across 7 bases. The J segment lost 1 base and the V segment lost 3 bases, leaving 6 bases of the junction unmatched. CDR1 SEHNR and CDR2 FQNEAQ come from the germline V gene (reference sequence). CDR3 length equals 15 residues.

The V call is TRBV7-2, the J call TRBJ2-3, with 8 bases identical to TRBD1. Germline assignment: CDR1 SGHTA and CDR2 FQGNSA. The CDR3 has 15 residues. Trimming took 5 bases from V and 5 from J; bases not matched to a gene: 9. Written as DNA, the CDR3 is TGTGCCAGCAGCCCAGGACAGGGAGTGGGAGATACGCAGTATTTT. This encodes CASSPGQGVGDTQYF.

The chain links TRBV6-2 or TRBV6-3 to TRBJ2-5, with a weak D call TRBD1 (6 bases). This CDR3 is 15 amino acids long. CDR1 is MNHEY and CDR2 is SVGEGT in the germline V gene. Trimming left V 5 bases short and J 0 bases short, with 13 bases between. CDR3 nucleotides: TGTGCCAGCAGTCCGGACAGACCGTACCAAGAGACCCAGTACTTC. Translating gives CASSPDRPYQETQYF.

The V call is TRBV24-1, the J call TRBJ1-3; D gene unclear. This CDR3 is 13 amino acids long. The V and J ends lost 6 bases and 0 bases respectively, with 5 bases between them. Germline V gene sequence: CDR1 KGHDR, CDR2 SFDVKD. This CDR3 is CATSLGSGNTIYF. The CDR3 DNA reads TGTGCCACCAGTCTCGGCTCTGGAAACACCATATATTTT.

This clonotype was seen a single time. The DNA for the CDR3 is TGTGCCAGCAGCCCCACAGGGGGACTTGATGGCTACACCTTC. Amino acids: CASSPTGGLDGYTF. The rearrangement uses TRBV5-5 and TRBJ1-2; 8 bases match TRBD1. V dropped 4 bases and J dropped 6; count of bases not matched to a gene: 8. Germline V gene sequence: CDR1 SGHKS, CDR2 YYEKEE (reference sequence). The CDR3 totals 14 residues.

The CDR3 spells CASGTGGWNTEAFF. The CDR3 region has the DNA TGCGCCAGCGGAACGGGGGGGTGGAACACTGAAGCTTTCTTT. V usage is TRBV5-1 and J usage is TRBJ1-1; D possibly corresponds to TRBD1 (5 bases). This CDR3 is 14 amino acids long. V was trimmed by 7 bases and J by 1 base, leaving 14 bases between them. CDR1 and CDR2 from the germline V gene are SGHRS and YFSETQ.

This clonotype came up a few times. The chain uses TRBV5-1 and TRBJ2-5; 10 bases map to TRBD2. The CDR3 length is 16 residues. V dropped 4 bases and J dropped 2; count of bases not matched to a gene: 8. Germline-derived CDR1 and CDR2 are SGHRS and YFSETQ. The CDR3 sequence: CASSPGPAGGQETQYF. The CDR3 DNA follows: TGCGCCAGCAGCCCCGGCCCAGCGGGGGGGCAAGAGACCCAGTACTTC.

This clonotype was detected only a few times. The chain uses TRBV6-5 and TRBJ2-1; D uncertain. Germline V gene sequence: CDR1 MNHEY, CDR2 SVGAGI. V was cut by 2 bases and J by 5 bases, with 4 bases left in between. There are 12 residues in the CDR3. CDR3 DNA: TGTGCCAGCAGTTACGGAAACAATGAGCAGTTCTTC. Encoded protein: CASSYGNNEQFF.